These 15 T cell receptor beta chains were all obtained from the same sample, sequenced in a study of T cells in Graves' hyperthyroidism and ophthalmopathy. The TCR beta CDR3 regions underwent amplification using RNA transcripts as the source. With the HTBI primer set, the TCR CDR3 went through a first round of RT-PCR. TCRdb recomputed calls from the multiplex PCR reads with MiXCR, one row per CDR3 protein. The sample includes about 400,000 distinct CDR3 sequences, about 14% of them seen just once. The sequencing input was blood. Source of these receptors: a man younger than 35 with Graves' ophthalmopathy.

The chain joins TRBV19 to TRBJ2-1; 8 nucleotides match TRBD2. Losses at the gene ends were 6 bases for V and 3 bases for J; bases not matched to a gene: 4. Germline-derived CDR1 and CDR2 are LNHDA and SQIVND (reference sequence). The CDR3 runs to 14 residues. This CDR3 is CASSNLAGYNEQFF. The CDR3 bases are TGTGCCAGTAGCAACCTAGCGGGCTACAATGAGCAGTTCTTC. Filled out from reference TRBV19 and TRBJ2-1, the complete variable domain reads DGGITQSPKYLFRKEGQNVTLSCEQNLNHDAMYWYRQDPGQGLRLIYYSQIVNDFQKGDIAEGYSVSREKKESFPLTVTSAQKNPTAFYLCASSNLAGYNEQFFGPGTRLTVL.

This clonotype was picked up many times. The J gene is TRBJ2-3, the V gene TRBV20-1; D is undetermined. The CDR3 totals 14 residues. Trimming cost V 8 bases and J 2 bases, with 17 bases left between them. Germline V gene lookup returns CDR1 DFQATT and CDR2 SNEGSKA (reference sequence). The CDR3 spells CSTTAPGHTDTQYF. The CDR3 DNA reads TGCAGTACCACCGCCCCGGGCCACACAGATACGCAGTATTTT.

This clonotype has at least ten counts. This chain uses TRBV2 with TRBJ2-3; D is undetermined. The germline CDR1 and CDR2 sequences are SNHLY and FYNNEI. CDR3 length: 16 residues. Trimming left V 5 bases short and J 6 bases short, with 21 bases between. CDR3 sequence (DNA): TGTGCCAGCAGTTCCCTCCTGGCAGCCGCCGGGGATACGCAGTATTTT. Its translation: CASSSLLAAAGDTQYF.

This clonotype was seen ten or more times. V is TRBV20-1 and J is TRBJ2-5; possibly TRBD2 for D (5 bases). CDR1 DFQATT and CDR2 SNEGSKA come from the germline V gene (reference sequence). The CDR3 runs 10 residues. The CDR3 here is CSPSGETQYF. The DNA of the CDR3 is TGCAGCCCGTCGGGGGAGACCCAGTACTTC.

This clonotype was seen at least ten times. The chain employs TRBV20-1 and TRBJ2-3, with 7 bases lining up with TRBD1. The CDR3 runs 17 residues. V lost 1 base to trimming and J lost 2 bases; unmatched junction nucleotides: 12. The germline gives CDR1 DFQATT, CDR2 SNEGSKA (reference sequence). The CDR3 loop is CSARGQGDFIYTDTQYF. Written as DNA, the CDR3 is TGCAGTGCTAGAGGACAGGGAGACTTTATTTACACAGATACGCAGTATTTT.

The table lists this clonotype with a few counts. This chain links TRBV30 with TRBJ1-1, with TRBD1 identical over 7 bases. The trim removed 1 base at V and 3 bases at J, leaving 11 bases unmatched. Germline V gives CDR1 GTSNPN, CDR2 SVGIG (reference sequence). This CDR3 is built from 16 residues. The CDR3 bases are TGTGCCTGGAGTGACTGGGAACAGGGGTTGTACACTGAAGCTTTCTTT. Translating it yields CAWSDWEQGLYTEAFF.

This chain joins TRBV10-2 and TRBJ1-1; TRBD1 matches at 7 bases. This CDR3 comprises 13 residues. With 3 bases clipped from V and 5 bases from J, the junction kept 3 bases outside the gene matches. Germline CDR1 and CDR2: WSHSY and SAAADI. The CDR3 loop is CASSEQGQTEAFF. CDR3 DNA sequence: TGCGCCAGCAGTGAACAGGGGCAGACTGAAGCTTTCTTT.

This clonotype was seen only a few times. The V gene is TRBV19, the J gene TRBJ2-1, with D tentatively TRBD2 (5 bases). The V gene lost 4 bases and the J gene lost 4 bases, with 14 bases spanning the gap. CDR1 is LNHDA and CDR2 is SQIVND in the germline V gene (reference sequence). This CDR3 comprises 15 residues. For the CDR3, the DNA is TGTGCCAGTAGTAGCACAGAGGGCTTTTACAATGAGCAGTTCTTC. It encodes CASSSTEGFYNEQFF.

This clonotype was seen ten or more times. The gene calls are TRBV10-1 and TRBJ2-7; a weak D match, TRBD2 (6 bases). Trimming stripped 5 bases from V and 0 bases from J, with 11 bases between. Germline-derived CDR1 and CDR2 are WNHNN and SYGVQD (reference sequence). The CDR3 contains 14 residues. CDR3 residues: CASSTGTASYEQYF. CDR3 nucleotides: TGCGCCAGCAGTACCGGGACTGCCTCCTACGAGCAGTACTTC.

This clonotype was seen ten or more times. This chain links TRBV2 with TRBJ2-7, with D possibly called TRBD1 or TRBD2 (6 bases each). V was cut by 11 bases and J by 2 bases, with 19 bases left in between. Per the germline V gene, CDR1 is SNHLY and CDR2 is FYNNEI. CDR3 length: 14 amino acids. CDR3 protein: CAVRDRRGTYEQYF. Written as DNA, the CDR3 is TGTGCCGTTAGAGACAGGCGGGGAACCTACGAGCAGTACTTC. The whole variable domain, remainder taken from reference TRBV2 and TRBJ2-7, is EPEVTQTPSHQVTQMGQEVILRCVPISNHLYFYWYRQILGQKVEFLVSFYNNEISEKSEIFDDQFSVERPDGSNFTLKIRSTKLEDSAMYFCAVRDRRGTYEQYFGPGTRLTVT.

The chain couples TRBV15 to TRBJ1-5; D might be TRBD1 (5 bases). The CDR3 length is 14 residues. V lost 1 base and J 4 bases, leaving 8 bases between the germline ends. CDR1 is LNHNV and CDR2 is YYDKDF in the germline V gene (reference sequence). In nucleotides, the CDR3 is TGTGCCACCAGCAGAGGCAGGGTAAATCAGCCCCAGCATTTT. Its protein product is CATSRGRVNQPQHF.

This clonotype came up a few times. The J gene is TRBJ1-2, the V gene TRBV7-3, with 8 bases identical to TRBD1. CDR1 is SGHTA and CDR2 is FQGTGA in the germline V gene. V lost 5 bases, J lost 4 bases, and 9 bases stayed unmatched. The CDR3 contains 15 residues. CDR3 nucleotide sequence: TGTGCCAGCAGCACCTCAGGGGGCGCGGGCTATGGCTACACCTTC. The encoded protein is CASSTSGGAGYGYTF.

The chain joins TRBV10-3 to TRBJ1-3; D perhaps matches TRBD1 (6 bases). Germline CDR1 is ENHRY and CDR2 is SYGVKD. Trimming stripped 4 bases from V and 2 bases from J, with 9 bases between. There are 14 residues in the CDR3. The CDR3 region has the DNA TGTGCCATCAGTGTACAGGGCACTGGAAACACCATATATTTT. Amino acids: CAISVQGTGNTIYF.

The chain recombines TRBV6-5 with TRBJ2-1, with 7 positions matching TRBD2. CDR3 length: 15 amino acids. Germline-derived CDR1 and CDR2 are MNHEY and SVGAGI. V trimming: 2 bases; J trimming: 2 bases; junction bases outside the gene matches: 3. The CDR3 spells CASSYGGSPYNEQFF. In DNA, the CDR3 is TGTGCCAGCAGTTACGGCGGGAGTCCCTACAATGAGCAGTTCTTC.

V usage is TRBV24-1 and J usage is TRBJ2-1; no clear D gene. The germline CDR1 and CDR2 sequences are KGHDR and SFDVKD. The CDR3 length is 17 residues. Trimming shortened V by 4 bases and J by 0 bases, and 15 bases separated the two germline ends. The CDR3 protein is CATSDRPRSPSYNEQFF. The CDR3 bases are TGTGCCACCAGTGACAGGCCCAGGTCCCCCTCCTACAATGAGCAGTTCTTC.